The 24 T cell receptor beta chains below were found in one sample sequenced in a study of blood T cell repertoires in COVID-19. The protocol was immunoSEQ multiplex PCR, while the TCRdb copy is restricted to in-frame clones and leaves out a portion. The sample comprises approximately 350,000 clones, around 89% of which are singletons, and 3% rests with the top ten. Material for sequencing was peripheral blood. Receptors originate from a woman between 25 and 40 years old with COVID-19, enrolled during active disease.

The gene calls are TRBV11-3 and TRBJ1-1; 7 bases fit TRBD1. Germline CDR1 and CDR2: SGHNT and YENEEA. The CDR3 sequence is 15 residues long. The J segment lost 0 bases and the V segment lost 6 bases, leaving 7 bases of the junction unmatched. CDR3 sequence: CASSQGDFMNTEAFF. Here the CDR3 DNA reads TGTGCCAGCAGTCAGGGGGATTTCATGAACACTGAAGCTTTCTTT.

This chain links TRBV20-1 with TRBJ2-7, with a weak D call TRBD1 (5 bases). Germline V gene data show CDR1 as DFQATT and CDR2 as SNEGSKA (reference sequence). CDR3 length equals 17 residues. With 3 bases removed from V and 4 bases from J, the gap between germline ends came to 25 bases. The CDR3 is CSASSLLGSDNTYEQYF. The CDR3 bases are TGCAGTGCTAGTAGTCTCTTAGGGTCGGACAATACTTACGAGCAGTACTTC.

The rearrangement links TRBV30 to TRBJ1-5, with D possibly being TRBD1 (5 bases). Germline V gives CDR1 GTSNPN, CDR2 SVGIG (reference sequence). Trimming shortened V by 5 bases and J by 2 bases, and 13 bases separated the two germline ends. This CDR3 spans 14 amino acids. DNA of the CDR3: TGTGCCTGGGGCCTGGGGGGGGGCAATCAGCCCCAGCATTTT. This translates into CAWGLGGGNQPQHF.

The V and J genes are TRBV28 and TRBJ2-3; TRBD1 matches 11 bases. Germline V gives CDR1 MDHEN, CDR2 SYDVKM. The CDR3 loop spans 18 amino acids. Trimming at V came to 1 base and at J to 0 bases, leaving 6 bases not matched to a gene. In DNA, the CDR3 is TGTGCCAGCAGTTTATTTTCTAGGGACAGGGGGAGCACAGATACGCAGTATTTT. Encoded protein: CASSLFSRDRGSTDTQYF. The full variable domain, its missing parts supplied by reference TRBV28 and TRBJ2-3, is DVKVTQSSRYLVKRTGEKVFLECVQDMDHENMFWYRQDPGLGLRLIYFSYDVKMKEKGDIPEGYSVSREKKERFSLILESASTNQTSMYLCASSLFSRDRGSTDTQYFGPGTRLTVL.

This clone was counted a few times. The chain combines TRBV15 with TRBJ1-5, with 8 bases lining up with TRBD1. The CDR3 contains 16 residues. Germline V gene sequence: CDR1 LNHNV, CDR2 YYDKDF (reference sequence). J lost 0 bases, V lost 4 bases, and 5 bases had no gene match. Written as DNA, the CDR3 is TGTGCCACCAGCATACGGACAGGGAATAGCAATCAGCCCCAGCATTTT. Encoded protein: CATSIRTGNSNQPQHF.

The rearrangement uses TRBV20-1 and TRBJ2-1; D is uncertain. The CDR3 loop spans 15 amino acids. V lost 3 bases, J lost 0 bases, and 12 bases lay in between. The germline gives CDR1 DFQATT, CDR2 SNEGSKA (reference sequence). CDR3 sequence (DNA): TGCAGTGCTAGTCCCCTATCAGGCTCCTACAATGAGCAGTTCTTC. It yields the protein CSASPLSGSYNEQFF.

This chain's CDR3 is CASSAGTAARANVLTF. The CDR3 DNA reads TGCGCCAGCAGCGCAGGGACAGCAGCTCGGGCCAACGTCCTGACTTTC. This sequence joins TRBV5-1 and TRBJ2-6, with 7 bases fitting TRBD1. The CDR3 contains 16 residues. Germline CDR1 is SGHRS and CDR2 is YFSETQ. The junction had 9 bases not matched to a gene; V was cut back by 4 bases and J by 5 bases.

This chain joins TRBV5-5 and TRBJ1-1, with TRBD1 matching over 9 bases. This CDR3 has 16 amino acids. Germline CDR1 reads SGHKS; CDR2 reads YYEKEE (reference sequence). The V segment lost 4 bases and the J segment 7 bases; nucleotides outside the gene matches: 14. Written as DNA, the CDR3 is TGTGCCAGCAGCCTGCGACAGGGGGGAGCAGTGGATGAAGCTTTCTTT. Residues: CASSLRQGGAVDEAFF. Drawing the rest from reference TRBV5-5 and TRBJ1-1, the complete variable domain is DAGVTQSPTHLIKTRGQQVTLRCSPISGHKSVSWYQQVLGQGPQFIFQYYEKEERGRGNFPDRFSARQFPNYSSELNVNALLLGDSALYLCASSLRQGGAVDEAFFGQGTRLTVV.

The chain recombines TRBV7-9 with TRBJ1-4; 10 bases fit TRBD1. The V gene's germline CDR1 is SEHNR and CDR2 FQNEAQ (reference sequence). Germline trimming cut 5 bases from V and 8 bases from J; bases unmatched to any gene: 5. The CDR3 covers 14 residues. CDR3 in DNA: TGTGCCAGCAGCGCCCGGACAGGGGGGGAAAAACTGTTTTTT. Its translation: CASSARTGGEKLFF.

The V and J genes are TRBV6-2 or TRBV6-3 and TRBJ1-1, with 8 bases that match TRBD1. Trimming took 6 bases from V and 5 from J; bases not matched to a gene: 11. Germline V gene data show CDR1 as MNHEY and CDR2 as SVGEGT. This CDR3 is 15 amino acids long. The CDR3 loop is CASSPGQAGWTEAFF. In DNA, the CDR3 is TGTGCCAGCAGCCCGGGACAGGCCGGATGGACTGAAGCTTTCTTT.

Comments on this clone: The sample contains more than one DNA sequence encoding this CDR3. This sequence joins TRBV15 and TRBJ2-1, with 9 bases fitting TRBD2. The CDR3 has 15 residues. Germline V CDR1 and CDR2: LNHNV, YYDKDF (reference sequence). The J segment lost 0 bases and the V segment lost 5 bases, leaving 2 bases of the junction unmatched. CDR3 sequence reads: CATSRSGSSYNEQFF. Written as DNA, the CDR3 is TGTGCCACCAGCCGTAGCGGGAGCTCCTACAATGAGCAGTTCTTC.

The J gene is TRBJ2-3, the V gene TRBV19; 7 bases line up with TRBD1. The germline V gene encodes CDR1 LNHDA and CDR2 SQIVND (reference sequence). Unmatched junction bases numbered 1, after V lost 1 base and J lost 0 bases. This CDR3 is built from 15 residues. The CDR3 loop is CASSIVQGSTDTQYF. The CDR3 DNA is TGTGCCAGTAGTATAGTACAGGGGAGCACAGATACGCAGTATTTT.

This chain joins TRBV25-1 and TRBJ2-1; 7 bases map to TRBD1. The CDR3 is 11 amino acids. V gave up 8 bases and J gave up 12 bases; unmatched junction bases: 7. Germline assignment: CDR1 MGHDK and CDR2 SYGVNS. This CDR3 reads CASGDSVGQFF. The CDR3 DNA is TGTGCCAGCGGGGACAGTGTGGGGCAGTTCTTC.

The gene calls are TRBV5-4 and TRBJ1-1; D call uncertain. Germline V lookup: CDR1 SGHNT, CDR2 YYREEE (reference sequence). The CDR3 covers 15 residues. The V end was cut by 0 bases, the J end by 0 bases, with 9 bases between. The CDR3 DNA is TGTGCCAGCAGCTTGGCTCAGAACATGAACACTGAAGCTTTCTTT. Its protein product is CASSLAQNMNTEAFF.

CDR3 protein: CASSRLAGSSYEQYF. CDR3 bases: TGTGCCAGCAGTCGACTAGCGGGGAGCTCCTACGAGCAGTACTTC. This chain connects TRBV6-5 to TRBJ2-7; the match to TRBD2 covers 11 bases. The CDR3 runs to 15 residues. From germline, CDR1 is MNHEY and CDR2 SVGAGI. J was trimmed by 0 bases and V by 5 bases; bases with no gene match: 3.

The V call is TRBV5-3, the J call TRBJ2-7; D may be TRBD2 (6 bases). TRBV5-3 is an ORF, with its function uncertain. The V and J ends lost 4 bases and 0 bases respectively, with 17 bases between them. The CDR3 is 16 residues long. CDR3 sequence: CARSGIAAYTSYEQYV. The CDR3 nucleotides are TGTGCCAGAAGCGGAATAGCGGCATACACCTCCTACGAGCAGTACGTC.

Note on this clone: One junction end does not reproduce the germline sequence, and a read error may be involved. This chain joins TRBV7-9 and TRBJ2-1; 11 bases line up with TRBD2. CDR3 length: 14 amino acids. From germline, CDR1 is SEHNR and CDR2 FQNEAQ (reference sequence). For the CDR3, the DNA is TGTGCCAGCAGCCTAGCGGGGGGTTACAATGAGCAGTTCTTC. Residues: CASSLAGGYNEQFF.

The V and J genes are TRBV3-1 (or the pseudogene TRBV3-2) and TRBJ2-7; D is perhaps TRBD1 (6 bases). This CDR3 spans 16 amino acids. The V gene lost 4 bases and the J gene lost 5 bases, with 21 bases spanning the gap. The germline V gene encodes CDR1 LGHDT and CDR2 YNNKEL (reference sequence). The CDR3 here is CASSPSWAGERDEQYF. Written as DNA, the CDR3 is TGTGCCAGCAGCCCCTCTTGGGCAGGGGAGAGAGACGAGCAGTACTTC.

V usage is TRBV10-1 and J usage is TRBJ1-1; D perhaps matches TRBD1 (5 bases). Trimming took 6 bases from V and 3 from J, leaving 17 bases between them. This CDR3 comprises 15 residues. Germline assignment: CDR1 WNHNN and CDR2 SYGVQD (reference sequence). CDR3 residues: CASSTNPRGYTEAFF. The CDR3 DNA is TGCGCCAGCAGCACCAACCCCCGGGGGTACACTGAAGCTTTCTTT.

The V call is TRBV24-1, the J call TRBJ1-2, with TRBD1 identical over 7 bases. Germline CDR1 and CDR2: KGHDR and SFDVKD. The V segment lost 3 bases and the J segment 5 bases; nucleotides outside the gene matches: 11. The CDR3 loop spans 16 amino acids. The CDR3 reads CATSDPRVGGAYGYTF. As DNA, the CDR3 is TGTGCCACCAGTGATCCCCGCGTAGGGGGCGCTTATGGCTACACCTTC.

The chain joins TRBV7-2 to TRBJ1-2, with D possibly TRBD1 on 6 matching bases. From germline, CDR1 is SGHTA and CDR2 FQGNSA. The CDR3 runs to 14 residues. V was cut by 5 bases and J by 3 bases, with 13 bases left in between. The DNA for the CDR3 is TGTGCCAGCAGCGAAAACAGGGAAGACTATGGCTACACCTTC. It translates to CASSENREDYGYTF.

This rearrangement joins TRBV15 to TRBJ1-4; perhaps TRBD1 as D (5 bases). Germline V gene lookup returns CDR1 LNHNV and CDR2 YYDKDF (reference sequence). CDR3 size: 13 residues. The ends were cut back, 6 bases at V and 7 bases at J, with 12 bases in the middle. The CDR3 nucleotides are TGTGCCACCAGTCCCAGGGTTACTGAAAAACTGTTTTTT. Translating gives CATSPRVTEKLFF. The variable domain in full, with the rest retrieved from reference TRBV15 and TRBJ1-4, is DAMVIQNPRYQVTQFGKPVTLSCSQTLNHNVMYWYQQKSSQAPKLLFHYYDKDFNNEADTPDNFQSRRPNTSFCFLDIRSPGLGDTAMYLCATSPRVTEKLFFGSGTQLSVL.

The rearrangement uses TRBV4-2 and TRBJ1-1; D call uncertain. The CDR3 sequence is 15 residues long. Per germline, CDR1 LGHNA and CDR2 YNFKEQ. V lost 4 bases to trimming and J lost 0 bases, with 12 bases between them. The CDR3 spells CASSPQEKLNTEAFF. The CDR3 bases are TGTGCCAGCAGCCCACAAGAAAAATTGAACACTGAAGCTTTCTTT.

The chain joins TRBV13 to TRBJ1-4, with D perhaps TRBD1 (6 bases). Trimming left V 2 bases short and J 6 bases short, with 10 bases between. This CDR3 is built from 14 residues. CDR1 and CDR2 from the germline V gene are PRHDT and FYEKMQ (reference sequence). As DNA, the CDR3 is TGTGCCAGCAGCTTATACAGGGACGATGAAAAACTGTTTTTT. Its protein is CASSLYRDDEKLFF.